This T cell receptor (beta chain) was recovered during a study of blood T cell repertoires in COVID-19. Study in general: COVID-19 samples collected from the United States, Italy and Spain covered acute and convalescent phases. The cDNA or gDNA used as material had been derived from T cells, B-cell-depleted T cells, or PBMCs.

As originally analysed: Amplified reference gene primers provided the basis for estimating nucleated cell counts. Method: immunoSEQ multiplex PCR; TCRdb's copy keeps in-frame clones and lacks some. V and J calls and clone size are those listed in that table; D and trimming were worked out from the DNA. The table lists over 120,000 clones, 80% to 85% of them singletons. This TCR was recovered from a woman aged 60-70 years with acute or convalescent COVID-19. Sequencing used peripheral blood.

The CDR3 spells CASTLLAGGYEQYF. CDR3 sequence (DNA): TGTGCCAGCACCCTACTAGCGGGAGGATACGAGCAGTACTTC. The chain employs TRBV6-6 and TRBJ2-7; TRBD2 matches at 12 bases. Germline V gene lookup returns CDR1 MNHNY and CDR2 SVGAGI (reference sequence). The V and J ends lost 7 bases and 4 bases, in that order; junction bases with no gene match: 5. This CDR3 spans 14 amino acids.